What follows are 13 T cell receptor beta chains derived from one specimen sequenced in a study of blood T cells in healthy people across ages. The second PCR ran about 6 to 11 cycles with a sample-barcoded 5' primer and J-beta primers. TCRdb fed the 5' RACE reads into MiXCR, producing one record per CDR3 protein. The data show about 620,000 distinct CDR3 sequences, with under 25% seen just once and roughly 3.6% held by the top ten. Sequenced: blood. These receptor sequences come from a man in his 70s in good health.

This clonotype was counted between two and nine times. The chain joins TRBV7-2 to TRBJ1-1; D is ambiguous. Germline V CDR1 and CDR2: SGHTA, FQGNSA. There are 15 residues in the CDR3. The V gene lost 1 base and the J gene lost 0 bases, with 9 bases spanning the gap. The DNA of the CDR3 is TGTGCCAGCAGCTTAGTTGCCAGCTTGAACACTGAAGCTTTCTTT. This codes for CASSLVASLNTEAFF. The variable domain in full, completed from reference TRBV7-2 and TRBJ1-1, reads GAGVSQSPSNKVTEKGKDVELRCDPISGHTALYWYRQSLGQGLEFLIYFQGNSAPDKSGLPSDRFSAERTGGSVSTLTIQRTQQEDSAVYLCASSLVASLNTEAFFGQGTRLTVV.

At least ten counts were recorded for this clonotype. The chain employs TRBV29-1 and TRBJ2-7; possible D gene TRBD1, 6 bases. The CDR3 consists of 12 residues. Trimming shortened V by 6 bases and J by 3 bases, and 12 bases separated the two germline ends. CDR1 is SQVTM and CDR2 is ANQGSEA in the germline V gene. As DNA, the CDR3 is TGCAGCGTCCCGGGGACAAGCTACGAGCAGTACTTC. It encodes CSVPGTSYEQYF.

With respect to this clonotype: Germline and junction disagree at one end, which may indicate a read error. This chain links TRBV4-3 with TRBJ2-5, with 10 nucleotides matching TRBD1. Germline CDR1 and CDR2: LGHNA and YSLEER. The CDR3 loop spans 14 amino acids. The CDR3 nucleotides read TGCGCCAGCAGCCAGGGACAGGGGCGTTACGAGCAGCACTTC. This encodes CASSQGQGRYEQHF.

This clonotype showed up just a few times. The rearrangement uses TRBV3-1 and TRBJ2-5, with TRBD2 matching over 10 bases. The end of the DNA is better explained by TRBJ2-7, so the J call may be wrong. There are 16 residues in the CDR3. Germline CDR1 and CDR2: LGHDT and YNNKEL (reference sequence). The CDR3 here is CASSPWTSGDSYEQYF. In DNA form, the CDR3 reads TGTGCCAGCAGCCCCTGGACTAGCGGAGATTCCTACGAGCAGTACTTC.

V usage is TRBV20-1 and J usage is TRBJ2-3; TRBD2 matches at 10 bases. The CDR3 sequence is 15 residues long. The ends lost 3 bases at V and 2 bases at J; junction bases unmatched: 5. Looked up from germline, CDR1 is DFQATT and CDR2 is SNEGSKA (reference sequence). The CDR3 DNA follows: TGCAGTGCTAGCGTAACTAGCGGGGTCACAGATACGCAGTATTTT. Protein product: CSASVTSGVTDTQYF.

The sample holds a few counts of this clonotype. The rearrangement joins TRBV4-1 to TRBJ1-1; weak D call: TRBD1 (6 bases). Trimming cost V 2 bases and J 3 bases, with 13 bases left between them. This CDR3 comprises 15 residues. Per the germline V gene, CDR1 is MGHRA and CDR2 is YSYEKL. CDR3 amino acids: CASSQTGSVDTEAFF. For the CDR3, the DNA is TGCGCCAGCAGCCAAACAGGGTCGGTGGACACTGAAGCTTTCTTT.

This rearrangement joins TRBV5-1 to TRBJ2-5; TRBD2 aligns across 9 bases. The CDR3 totals 17 residues. The junction had 7 bases not matched to a gene; V was cut back by 1 base and J by 0 bases. The germline V gene encodes CDR1 SGHRS and CDR2 YFSETQ. CDR3: CASSLTTSGEYQETQYF. In DNA, the CDR3 is TGCGCCAGCAGCTTGACGACTAGCGGAGAGTACCAAGAGACCCAGTACTTC.

This chain joins TRBV7-3 and TRBJ2-5, with 11 bases identical to TRBD2. TRBJ2-1 matches the DNA end more closely, so the J call is doubtful. CDR1 and CDR2 (germline): SGHTA, FQGTGA. The CDR3 sequence is 15 residues long. CDR3 loop: CASSFSGRAWNEQFF. The CDR3 DNA sequence: TGTGCCAGCAGCTTTAGCGGGAGGGCTTGGAATGAGCAGTTCTTC.

In this sample, this clonotype turned up many times. The rearrangement links TRBV7-9 to TRBJ2-1, with a possible D match to TRBD2 (6 bases). Germline CDR1 SEHNR, CDR2 FQNEAQ (reference sequence). V lost 0 bases and J lost 4, with 7 bases in between. This CDR3 is built from 14 residues. The CDR3 is CASSLAGTYNEQFF. The CDR3 DNA reads TGTGCCAGCAGCTTAGCGGGGACTTACAATGAGCAGTTCTTC.

In this sample, this clonotype turned up a few times. The chain joins TRBV2 to TRBJ2-5; the D is unclear. This CDR3 has 11 amino acids. V was trimmed by 8 bases and J by 3 bases, leaving 7 bases between them. Germline CDR1 SNHLY, CDR2 FYNNEI. The CDR3 DNA is TGTGCCAGCGGATTCAAAGAGACCCAGTACTTC. Its protein product is CASGFKETQYF.

The table lists this clonotype with a few counts. J is TRBJ2-3 and V is TRBV5-1; D unresolved. V was cut by 0 bases and J by 2 bases, with 13 bases left in between. The germline gives CDR1 SGHRS, CDR2 YFSETQ. The CDR3 length is 16 residues. This CDR3 reads CASSLATRQNTDTQYF. In DNA form, the CDR3 reads TGCGCCAGCAGCTTGGCAACCAGACAAAACACAGATACGCAGTATTTT. Based on the CDR3 plus reference TRBV5-1 and TRBJ2-3, the full variable domain is KAGVTQTPRYLIKTRGQQVTLSCSPISGHRSVSWYQQTPGQGLQFLFEYFSETQRNKGNFPGRFSGRQFSNSRSEMNVSTLELGDSALYLCASSLATRQNTDTQYFGPGTRLTVL.

This chain uses TRBV5-1 with TRBJ1-1; 7 positions match TRBD1. The CDR3 is 14 residues long. Per germline, CDR1 SGHRS and CDR2 YFSETQ. The V gene end was trimmed by 8 bases and the J gene end by 6 bases; junction bases not matched to a gene: 13. The CDR3 loop is CASRGQTANPEAFF. The DNA for the CDR3 is TGCGCCAGTAGGGGACAGACGGCGAATCCTGAAGCTTTCTTT.

This chain links TRBV6-5 with TRBJ2-2, with 8 positions matching TRBD2. Germline V gives CDR1 MNHEY, CDR2 SVGAGI. V lost 2 bases, J lost 6 bases, and 2 bases stayed unmatched. The CDR3 runs 14 residues. CDR3 amino acids: CASSYVLAAGELFF. Here the CDR3 DNA reads TGTGCCAGCAGTTACGTACTAGCGGCCGGGGAGCTGTTTTTT.